The 22 T cell receptor beta chains below were found in one sample sequenced in a study of a mutant IDH1 vaccine in newly diagnosed glioma. Their antigen targets remain unknown. Profiled with immunoSEQ multiplex PCR; TCRdb holds only in-frame clones, not every one. The sample holds nearly 55,000 clones, approximately 80% seen once. As to time point: week 5, during vaccination. What each vaccine dose contained was 300 ug of mutant IDH1 20-mer peptide, accompanied by topical imiquimod. This sample comprised PBMCs, obtained from a glioma patient whose treatment included an IDH1 peptide vaccine. The receptors come from a man younger than 45 with glioma.

The rearrangement joins TRBV5-8 to TRBJ1-5; 7 bases fit TRBD1. Per the germline V gene, CDR1 is SGHTS and CDR2 is YDEGEE. The CDR3 runs 16 residues. Unmatched junction bases numbered 11, after V lost 4 bases and J lost 4 bases. DNA for the CDR3: TGTGCCAGCAGCATAAATGAGGGGGCCCGGAATCAGCCCCAGCATTTT. It encodes CASSINEGARNQPQHF.

The genes are TRBV10-2 and TRBJ2-5; D ambiguous. Germline V gene sequence: CDR1 WSHSY, CDR2 SAAADI. The CDR3 length is 12 residues. Trimming cost V 6 bases and J 5 bases, with 10 bases left between them. For the CDR3, the DNA is TGCGCCAGCAGCCCCCCGACTGAGACCCAGTACTTC. This translates into CASSPPTETQYF.

The chain uses TRBV11-2 and TRBJ1-5; D unclear. There are 15 residues in the CDR3. Germline lookup yields CDR1 SGHAT and CDR2 FQNNGV. V lost 5 bases to trimming and J lost 2 bases, with 13 bases between them. CDR3 nucleotide sequence: TGTGCCAGCAGCCAAACGAGGTGGGGCAATCAGCCCCAGCATTTT. It yields the protein CASSQTRWGNQPQHF.

The chain joins TRBV23-1 to TRBJ2-7; a possible D gene is TRBD2 (5 bases). TRBV23-1 is sorted into the ORF group, with uncertain function. The CDR3 runs to 16 residues. V was trimmed by 0 bases and J by 4 bases, leaving 16 bases between them. The CDR3 spells CASSQSSGYNNYEQYF. CDR3 in DNA: TGCGCCAGCAGTCAATCGAGCGGATACAACAATTACGAGCAGTACTTC.

The rearrangement links TRBV5-1 to TRBJ2-7; D may match TRBD1 or TRBD2 (5 bases each). Germline CDR1 reads SGHRS; CDR2 reads YFSETQ. Trimming cost V 6 bases and J 4 bases, with 17 bases left between them. The CDR3 is made up of 14 amino acids. CDR3 loop: CASNSGAGEYEQYF. The CDR3 DNA reads as TGCGCCAGCAACTCCGGGGCCGGGGAGTACGAGCAGTACTTC.

The CDR3 DNA is TGCGCCAGCACTACTGGACAGGGGGCGGTCTATGGCTACACCTTC. Its translation is CASTTGQGAVYGYTF. The chain has TRBV5-1 and TRBJ1-2; 11 bases fit TRBD1. With V trimmed by 6 bases and J by 4 bases, 8 bases remained unmatched. This CDR3 is built from 15 residues. Germline V gives CDR1 SGHRS, CDR2 YFSETQ.

The chain has TRBV4-1 and TRBJ1-2, with 8 bases matching TRBD1. With 4 bases clipped from V and 3 bases from J, the junction kept 4 bases outside the gene matches. CDR1 is MGHRA, CDR2 YSYEKL, per germline. This CDR3 comprises 14 residues. The CDR3 sequence is CASSPRQGYYGYTF. CDR3 DNA sequence: TGCGCCAGCAGCCCAAGACAGGGGTACTATGGCTACACCTTC.

The table lists this clone with a count of one. This chain joins TRBV6-5 and TRBJ2-2, with unresolved D. The germline CDR1 and CDR2 sequences are MNHEY and SVGAGI. This CDR3 comprises 13 residues. With 4 bases removed from V and 2 bases from J, the gap between germline ends came to 5 bases. The CDR3, as DNA: TGTGCCAGCAGTTCCAAAAACACCGGGGAGCTGTTTTTT. It codes for CASSSKNTGELFF.

The chain is built from TRBV5-1 and TRBJ2-7; no firm D call. The V end was cut by 5 bases, the J end by 0 bases, with 9 bases between. The germline CDR1 and CDR2 sequences are SGHRS and YFSETQ. This CDR3 comprises 13 residues. In DNA form, the CDR3 reads TGCGCCAGCAGAAAGGACGGCTCCTACGAGCAGTACTTC. Translated, it gives CASRKDGSYEQYF.

The CDR3 reads CASSGWTSGGNSYEQYF. DNA of the CDR3: TGCGCCAGCAGTGGTTGGACTAGCGGGGGAAACTCCTACGAGCAGTACTTC. This chain links TRBV10-1 with TRBJ2-7, with 13 bases that match TRBD2. J lost 0 bases, V lost 4 bases, and 6 bases had no gene match. The CDR3 totals 17 residues. Germline V CDR1 and CDR2: WNHNN, SYGVQD (reference sequence).

V and J are TRBV10-3 and TRBJ2-7, with 9 bases matching TRBD1. With 5 bases clipped from V and 5 bases from J, the junction kept 16 bases outside the gene matches. Germline V CDR1 and CDR2: ENHRY, SYGVKD. This CDR3 region has 17 residues. CDR3 residues: CAISFQKTGTGPNEQYF. The CDR3 nucleotides are TGTGCCATCAGTTTTCAGAAGACCGGGACAGGGCCCAACGAGCAGTACTTC.

The chain links TRBV11-2 to TRBJ1-1; D call uncertain. V lost 7 bases to trimming and J lost 10 bases, with 10 bases between them. Germline-derived CDR1 and CDR2 are SGHAT and FQNNGV. CDR3 size: 10 residues. CDR3 nucleotides: TGTGCCAGCACCTACCCTGTAGCTTTCTTT. It specifies CASTYPVAFF.

This chain uses TRBV5-4 with TRBJ2-2; 9 bases are a match to TRBD2. The CDR3 is 15 amino acids. V lost 5 bases, J lost 7 bases, and 9 bases stayed unmatched. The germline V gene has CDR1 SGHNT and CDR2 YYREEE (reference sequence). The CDR3 loop reads CASSRDSGGVGELFF. CDR3 in DNA: TGTGCCAGCAGTCGGGATAGCGGGGGAGTCGGGGAGCTGTTTTTT.

The chain combines TRBV30 with TRBJ2-1; no clear D. V was pared by 2 bases and J by 6 bases, with 2 bases between. Germline V lookup: CDR1 GTSNPN, CDR2 SVGIG (reference sequence). This CDR3 contains 10 residues. CDR3 sequence reads: CAWSSNEQFF. In DNA form, the CDR3 reads TGTGCCTGGAGTTCCAATGAGCAGTTCTTC.

The rearrangement joins TRBV29-1 to TRBJ2-1, with 9 positions matching TRBD2. The V gene's germline CDR1 is SQVTM and CDR2 ANQGSEA. The CDR3 extends over 16 amino acids. With V trimmed by 5 bases and J by 7 bases, 15 bases remained unmatched. CDR3 loop: CSVLKIGGGVWNEQFF. DNA for the CDR3: TGCAGCGTTTTAAAGATAGGCGGGGGGGTCTGGAATGAGCAGTTCTTC.

This rearrangement joins TRBV15 to TRBJ2-3, with D tentatively TRBD2 (6 bases). CDR3 length: 14 residues. The germline gives CDR1 LNHNV, CDR2 YYDKDF (reference sequence). The V and J ends lost 2 bases and 7 bases respectively, with 13 bases between them. CDR3 nucleotide sequence: TGTGCCACCAGCAGAACTAGCTTAGCGAATACGCAGTATTTT. It translates to CATSRTSLANTQYF.

V and J are TRBV7-6 and TRBJ2-3, with D unresolved. CDR1 is SGHVS, CDR2 FNYEAQ, per germline. V lost 0 bases and J 1 base, leaving 17 bases between the germline ends. CDR3 length: 18 residues. The CDR3, as DNA: TGTGCCAGCAGCTTAGCGCCTAATGGGTTTCTCGGCACAGATACGCAGTATTTT. This translates into CASSLAPNGFLGTDTQYF.

In nucleotides, the CDR3 is TGCGCCAGCAGCAAAGGGACAGGACTAACCTCCTACGAGCAGTACTTC. This translates into CASSKGTGLTSYEQYF. The rearrangement joins TRBV5-1 to TRBJ2-7; 8 nucleotides align to TRBD1. V gave up 4 bases and J gave up 0 bases; unmatched junction bases: 9. Germline-derived CDR1 and CDR2 are SGHRS and YFSETQ. The CDR3 has 16 residues.

This clone was picked up a small number of times. The J gene is TRBJ1-1, the V gene TRBV18; possibly TRBD1 for D (5 bases). Germline CDR1 KGHSH, CDR2 LQKENI. This CDR3 comprises 14 residues. Trimming pared 4 bases from V and 4 bases from J, leaving 13 bases between. The CDR3 DNA sequence: TGTGCCAGCTCACGAGACAGCTGGGGCACTGAAGCTTTCTTT. The encoded protein is CASSRDSWGTEAFF.

A note on this clone: One end of the junction is discordant with germline, which a read error may explain. The chain has TRBV5-6 and TRBJ2-7; TRBD1 is a possible D gene (5 bases). The CDR3 runs to 12 residues. Germline CDR1 reads SGHDT; CDR2 reads YYEEEE. Here the CDR3 DNA reads TGTGCCAGCAGCTTGGGGGCAGGGATCTCCATTTTC. Translation: CASSLGAGISIF.

In its sample, this clone was seen once. The chain joins TRBV30 to TRBJ2-1; 7 bases are shared with TRBD1. The J segment lost 4 bases and the V segment lost 4 bases, leaving 7 bases of the junction unmatched. Germline CDR1 GTSNPN, CDR2 SVGIG (reference sequence). This CDR3 has 14 amino acids. CDR3 sequence: CAWNRDRLYNEQFF. The CDR3 nucleotides read TGTGCCTGGAACCGGGACAGACTATACAATGAGCAGTTCTTC. Complete variable domain (other parts from reference TRBV30 and TRBJ2-1): SQTIHQWPATLVQPVGSPLSLECTVEGTSNPNLYWYRQAAGRGLQLLFYSVGIGQISSEVPQNLSASRPQDRQFILSSKKLLLSDSGFYLCAWNRDRLYNEQFFGPGTRLTVL.

V gene TRBV19 combines with J gene TRBJ1-2; 7 bases fit TRBD1. V trimming: 5 bases; J trimming: 5 bases; junction bases outside the gene matches: 8. There are 14 residues in the CDR3. Germline CDR1 and CDR2: LNHDA and SQIVND (reference sequence). The CDR3 loop reads CASSASGTVYGYTF. CDR3 in DNA: TGTGCCAGTAGTGCCTCCGGGACAGTTTATGGCTACACCTTC.